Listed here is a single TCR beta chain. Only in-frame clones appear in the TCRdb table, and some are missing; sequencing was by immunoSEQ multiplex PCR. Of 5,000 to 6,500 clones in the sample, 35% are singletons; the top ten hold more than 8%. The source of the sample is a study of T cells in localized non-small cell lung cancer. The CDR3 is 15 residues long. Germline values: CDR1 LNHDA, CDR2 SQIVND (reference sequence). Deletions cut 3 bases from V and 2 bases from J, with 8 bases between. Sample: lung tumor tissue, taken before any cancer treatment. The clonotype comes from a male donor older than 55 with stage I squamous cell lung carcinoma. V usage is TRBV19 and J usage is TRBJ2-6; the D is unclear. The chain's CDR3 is CASSIFKAGANVLTF. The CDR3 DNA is TGTGCCAGTAGTATTTTCAAGGCTGGGGCCAACGTCCTGACTTTC.